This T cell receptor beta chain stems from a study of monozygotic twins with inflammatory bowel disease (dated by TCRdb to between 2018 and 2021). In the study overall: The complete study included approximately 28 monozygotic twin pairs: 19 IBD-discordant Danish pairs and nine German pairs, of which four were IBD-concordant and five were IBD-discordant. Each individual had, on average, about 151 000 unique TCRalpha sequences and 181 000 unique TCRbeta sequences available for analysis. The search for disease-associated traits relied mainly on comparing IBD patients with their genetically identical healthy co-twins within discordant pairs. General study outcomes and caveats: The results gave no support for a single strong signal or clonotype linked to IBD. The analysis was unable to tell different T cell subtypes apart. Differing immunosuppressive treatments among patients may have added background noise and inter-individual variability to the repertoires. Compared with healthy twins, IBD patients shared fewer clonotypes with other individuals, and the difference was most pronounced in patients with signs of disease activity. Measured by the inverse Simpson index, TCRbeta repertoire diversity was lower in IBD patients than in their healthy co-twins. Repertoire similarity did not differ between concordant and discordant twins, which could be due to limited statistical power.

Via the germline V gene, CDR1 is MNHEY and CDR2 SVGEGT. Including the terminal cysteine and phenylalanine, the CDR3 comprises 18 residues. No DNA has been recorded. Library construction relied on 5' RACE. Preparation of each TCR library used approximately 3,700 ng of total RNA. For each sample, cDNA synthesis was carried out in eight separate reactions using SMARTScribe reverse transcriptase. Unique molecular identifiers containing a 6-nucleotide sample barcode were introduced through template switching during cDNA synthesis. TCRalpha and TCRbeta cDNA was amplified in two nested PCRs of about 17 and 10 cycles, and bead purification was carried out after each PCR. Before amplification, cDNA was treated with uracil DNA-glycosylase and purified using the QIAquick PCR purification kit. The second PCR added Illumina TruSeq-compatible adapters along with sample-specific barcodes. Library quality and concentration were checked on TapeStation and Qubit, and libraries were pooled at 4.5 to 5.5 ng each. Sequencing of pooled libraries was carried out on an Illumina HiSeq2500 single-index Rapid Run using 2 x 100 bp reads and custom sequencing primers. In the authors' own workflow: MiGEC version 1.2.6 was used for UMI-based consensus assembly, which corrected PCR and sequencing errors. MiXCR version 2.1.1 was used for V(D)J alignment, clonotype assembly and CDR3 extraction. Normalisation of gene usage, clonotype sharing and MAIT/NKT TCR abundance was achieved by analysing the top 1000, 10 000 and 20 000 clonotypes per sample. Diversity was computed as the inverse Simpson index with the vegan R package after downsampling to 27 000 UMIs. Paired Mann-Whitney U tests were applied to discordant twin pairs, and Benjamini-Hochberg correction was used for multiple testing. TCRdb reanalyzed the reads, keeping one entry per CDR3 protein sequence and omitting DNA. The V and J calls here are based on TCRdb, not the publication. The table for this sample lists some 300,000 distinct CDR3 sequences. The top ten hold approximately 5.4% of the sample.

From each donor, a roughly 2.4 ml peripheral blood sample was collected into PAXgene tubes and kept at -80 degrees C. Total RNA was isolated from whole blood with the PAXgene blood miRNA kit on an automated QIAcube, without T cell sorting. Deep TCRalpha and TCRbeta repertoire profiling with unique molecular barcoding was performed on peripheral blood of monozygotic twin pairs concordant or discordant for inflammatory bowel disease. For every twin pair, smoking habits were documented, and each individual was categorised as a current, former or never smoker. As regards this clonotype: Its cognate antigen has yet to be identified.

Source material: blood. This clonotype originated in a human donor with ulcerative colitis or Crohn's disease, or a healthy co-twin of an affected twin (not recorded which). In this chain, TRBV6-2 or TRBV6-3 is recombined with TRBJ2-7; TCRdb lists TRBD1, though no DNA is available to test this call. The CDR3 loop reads CASSYPGQGARVVYEQYF.